Given below is one T cell receptor (beta chain) in context. Its antigen is not known. Clones were read by immunoSEQ multiplex PCR, and TCRdb kept only the in-frame ones, dropping some. The data hold fewer than 1 million clones, with approximately 97% observed a single time. Trimming left V 5 bases short and J 3 bases short, with 23 bases between. The CDR3 runs to 17 residues. Germline V gene data show CDR1 as SGHAT and CDR2 as FQNNGV. Naive-designated CD8 cells lacked CD45RO, were positively enriched for CCR7, and omitted terminally differentiated effector memory CD45RA+ cells. This record belongs to a study of shared clonotypes between healthy human individuals. Whole-study findings and limits: Despite large depth, rarefaction showed incomplete sorted-subset sequencing.

The genes are TRBV11-2 and TRBJ2-7; no reliable D call. This clonotype was obtained from a man younger than 40 in good health. Sequenced: naive CD8+ T cells sorted from blood. This chain's CDR3 is CASSTTGLQPLYYEQYF. DNA for the CDR3: TGTGCCAGCAGCACTACCGGCCTGCAGCCGCTATACTACGAGCAGTACTTC.